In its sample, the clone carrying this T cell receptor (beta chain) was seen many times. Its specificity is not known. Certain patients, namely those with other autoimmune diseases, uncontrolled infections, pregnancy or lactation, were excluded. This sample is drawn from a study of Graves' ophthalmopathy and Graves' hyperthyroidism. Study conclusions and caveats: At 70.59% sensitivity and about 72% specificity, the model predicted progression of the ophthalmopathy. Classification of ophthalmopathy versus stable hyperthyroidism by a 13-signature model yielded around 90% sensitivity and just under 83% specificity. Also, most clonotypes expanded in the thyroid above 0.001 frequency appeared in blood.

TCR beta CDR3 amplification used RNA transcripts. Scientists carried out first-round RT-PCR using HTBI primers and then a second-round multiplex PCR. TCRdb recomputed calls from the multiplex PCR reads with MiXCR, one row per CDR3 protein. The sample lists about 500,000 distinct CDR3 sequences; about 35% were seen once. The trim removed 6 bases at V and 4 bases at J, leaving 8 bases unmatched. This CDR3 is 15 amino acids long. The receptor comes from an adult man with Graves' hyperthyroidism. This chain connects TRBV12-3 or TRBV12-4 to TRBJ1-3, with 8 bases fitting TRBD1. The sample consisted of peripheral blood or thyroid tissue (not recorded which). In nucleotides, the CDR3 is TGTGCCAGCAGCCTGACAGGGGATCCGGGAAACACCATATATTTT. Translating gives CASSLTGDPGNTIYF.